This T cell receptor beta chain derives from a study of blood T cells in healthy people across ages. Study-level results: No one knew whether donors had CMV, which possibly confounded expanded clonotype changes. Among long-lived donors, naive CD4+ cells were more numerous and diversity higher than in aged donors.

Regarding this clonotype: Its antigen is still unknown.

CDR1 is DFQATT, CDR2 SNEGSKA, per germline (reference sequence). Germline trimming cut 5 bases from V and 1 base from J; bases unmatched to any gene: 5. CDR3 size: 14 residues. Primed by a sample-barcoded 5' primer and a J-beta primer mix, a second PCR proceeded for roughly 6 to 12 cycles. Template switching added a 12-random-nucleotide identifier to every cDNA molecule. TCRdb independently ran MiXCR on the 5' RACE reads; one entry per CDR3 protein. The repertoire includes over a million distinct CDR3 sequences, about 43% of them detected once, and under 8% sits in the top ten. The gene calls are TRBV20-1 and TRBJ1-3; 7 bases align to TRBD1. Material: blood. This TCR derives from a woman between 18 and 30 years old in good health. The CDR3 nucleotides read TGCAGTGCTGTCGGGACAGTGTCTGGAAACACCATATATTTT. It is translated as CSAVGTVSGNTIYF.